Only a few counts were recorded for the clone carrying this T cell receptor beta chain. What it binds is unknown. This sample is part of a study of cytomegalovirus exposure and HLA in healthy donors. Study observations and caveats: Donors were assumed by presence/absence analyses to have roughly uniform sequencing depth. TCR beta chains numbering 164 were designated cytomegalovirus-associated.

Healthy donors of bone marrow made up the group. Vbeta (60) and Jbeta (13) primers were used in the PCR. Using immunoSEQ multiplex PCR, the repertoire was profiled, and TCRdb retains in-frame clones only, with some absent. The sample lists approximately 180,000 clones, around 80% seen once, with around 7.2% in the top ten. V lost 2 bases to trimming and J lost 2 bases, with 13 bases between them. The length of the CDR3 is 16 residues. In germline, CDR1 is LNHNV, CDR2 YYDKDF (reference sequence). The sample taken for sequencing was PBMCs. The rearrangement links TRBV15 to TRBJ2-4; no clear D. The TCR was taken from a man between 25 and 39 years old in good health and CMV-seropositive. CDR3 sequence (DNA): TGTGCCACCAGCAGAAAAATCCGGTCCCCCAAAAACATTCAGTACTTC. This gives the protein CATSRKIRSPKNIQYF. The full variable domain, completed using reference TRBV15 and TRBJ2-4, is DAMVIQNPRYQVTQFGKPVTLSCSQTLNHNVMYWYQQKSSQAPKLLFHYYDKDFNNEADTPDNFQSRRPNTSFCFLDIRSPGLGDTAMYLCATSRKIRSPKNIQYFGAGTRLSVL.